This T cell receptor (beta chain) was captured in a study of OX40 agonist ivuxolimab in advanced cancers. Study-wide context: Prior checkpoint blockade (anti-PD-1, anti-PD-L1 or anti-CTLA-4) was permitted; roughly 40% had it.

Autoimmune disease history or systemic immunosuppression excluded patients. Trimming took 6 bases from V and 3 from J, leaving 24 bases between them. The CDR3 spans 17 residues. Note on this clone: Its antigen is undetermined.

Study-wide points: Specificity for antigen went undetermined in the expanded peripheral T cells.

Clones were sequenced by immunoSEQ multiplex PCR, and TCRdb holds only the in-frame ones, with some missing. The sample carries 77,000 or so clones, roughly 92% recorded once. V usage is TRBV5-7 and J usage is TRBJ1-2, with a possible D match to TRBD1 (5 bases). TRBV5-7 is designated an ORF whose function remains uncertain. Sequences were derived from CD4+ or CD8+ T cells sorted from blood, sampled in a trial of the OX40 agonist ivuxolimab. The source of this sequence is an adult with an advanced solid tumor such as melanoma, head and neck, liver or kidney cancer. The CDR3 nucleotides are TGTGCCAGCACCAAGGGCACAGGCCTCGGTAGGGACTATGGCTACACCTTC. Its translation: CASTKGTGLGRDYGYTF.